By frequency in the sample, the clone carrying this T cell receptor (beta chain) is large (0.1 to 1%). Its antigen is not identified. TCRdb keeps only in-frame clones here, not all; method: immunoSEQ multiplex PCR. Of over 3,500 clones detected, around two thirds appear once; the ten largest clones hold 37%. This record belongs to a study of PD-1 blockade in classical Hodgkin lymphoma. Looking at the study overall: Patients were given intravenous nivolumab, 3 mg/kg, every 2 weeks.

All trial patients relapsed after autologous stem cell transplantation. Findings of the study overall: By cycle point C4D1, TCR diversity had risen significantly in CD4+ cells (but not CD8+ cells). As was reported, newly diagnosed patients showed lower baseline TCR diversity than healthy donors did.

Sequencing used peripheral blood mononuclear cells (PBMCs), obtained at baseline. The clonotype comes from a human donor with classical Hodgkin lymphoma.

CDR3 DNA: TGTGCCAGTAGTACAACCGGGACAGGGGTGTACGAGCAGTACTTC. Residues: CASSTTGTGVYEQYF. The chain joins TRBV19 to TRBJ2-7; 10 bases match TRBD1. The CDR3 covers 15 residues. The J segment lost 4 bases and the V segment lost 4 bases, leaving 7 bases of the junction unmatched. Looked up from germline, CDR1 is LNHDA and CDR2 is SQIVND (reference sequence).